These 10 T cell receptor beta chains originate from one sample sequenced in a study of blood T cell repertoires in COVID-19. Generated by immunoSEQ multiplex PCR, the TCRdb table keeps only in-frame clones and is missing some. In the table there are under 200,000 clones, 75% to 95% of which are singletons. The sequencing sample was made of peripheral blood. The source is a man aged 45-65 years with acute or convalescent COVID-19.

The V call is TRBV5-4, the J call TRBJ2-1; TRBD2 matches at 11 bases. From germline, CDR1 is SGHNT and CDR2 YYREEE (reference sequence). V lost 6 bases to trimming and J lost 9 bases; unmatched junction nucleotides: 8. This CDR3 comprises 14 residues. The CDR3 DNA is TGTGCCAGCACGACCCTAGCGGGAGGATCTGAGCAGTTCTTC. Its translation: CASTTLAGGSEQFF.

This rearrangement joins TRBV9 to TRBJ2-5; 11 bases align to TRBD2. The CDR3 extends over 16 amino acids. CDR1 and CDR2 from the germline V gene are SGDLS and YYNGEE. Trimming cost V 3 bases and J 2 bases; bases outside gene matches: 6. The CDR3 bases are TGTGCCAGCAGCGAGGGACTAGCGGAGCTACAAGAGACCCAGTACTTC. Protein: CASSEGLAELQETQYF.

This sequence joins TRBV25-1 and TRBJ1-2; possibly TRBD1 for D (6 bases). Germline CDR1 MGHDK, CDR2 SYGVNS. The CDR3 runs to 15 residues. The V end was cut by 10 bases, the J end by 7 bases, with 25 bases between. The CDR3 is CATAPSDGGARGYTF. In DNA form, the CDR3 reads TGTGCCACCGCTCCCTCTGACGGGGGGGCGCGTGGCTACACCTTC.

CDR3 nucleotides: TGTGCCAGCAGCCACACGGGGGCTAGCGGGACTCGGGAGCAGTACTTC. It yields the protein CASSHTGASGTREQYF. The chain recombines TRBV3-1 (or the pseudogene TRBV3-2) with TRBJ2-7; 9 bases are shared with TRBD2. The junction had 13 bases not matched to a gene; V was cut back by 3 bases and J by 7 bases. The CDR3 consists of 16 residues. Germline V gives CDR1 LGHDT, CDR2 YNNKEL (reference sequence).

The chain recombines TRBV7-3 with TRBJ2-5; D is possibly TRBD2 (7 bases). The V end lost 5 bases, the J end lost 4 bases, and 14 bases lay between the germline ends. This CDR3 spans 14 amino acids. Germline CDR1 SGHTA, CDR2 FQGTGA. The CDR3 reads CASSPAGAGETQYF. As DNA, the CDR3 is TGTGCCAGCAGCCCCGCGGGGGCCGGAGAGACCCAGTACTTC.

The chain couples TRBV7-9 to TRBJ1-1; 9 bases line up with TRBD1. Germline CDR1 is SEHNR and CDR2 is FQNEAQ (reference sequence). The V gene end was trimmed by 7 bases and the J gene end by 1 base; junction bases not matched to a gene: 13. The CDR3 contains 17 residues. CDR3 nucleotides: TGTGCCAGCACCACCCCATGGGGACAGGGAAAGAACACTGAAGCTTTCTTT. Translating it yields CASTTPWGQGKNTEAFF.

The chain joins TRBV7-3 to TRBJ2-5; D possibly corresponds to TRBD2 (5 bases). This CDR3 comprises 15 residues. V shed 5 bases and J shed 0 bases, with 13 bases lying between them. Looked up from germline, CDR1 is SGHTA and CDR2 is FQGTGA. The CDR3 DNA reads as TGTGCCAGCAGCGAGGGCCTACTGTACCAAGAGACCCAGTACTTC. It specifies CASSEGLLYQETQYF.

The chain uses TRBV2 and TRBJ1-5; 7 nucleotides match TRBD1. The CDR3 extends over 15 amino acids. Trimming removed 5 bases from V and 1 base from J; junction bases left unmatched: 5. Per the germline V gene, CDR1 is SNHLY and CDR2 is FYNNEI. Written as DNA, the CDR3 is TGTGCCAGCAGTCCGCAGGGGGGAAGCAATCAGCCCCAGCATTTT. Its protein product is CASSPQGGSNQPQHF.

The CDR3 protein is CASRPSGGAYNEQFF. The CDR3, as DNA: TGTGCCAGCAGGCCTAGCGGGGGGGCCTACAATGAGCAGTTCTTC. The rearrangement uses TRBV7-9 and TRBJ2-1; 12 bases agree with TRBD2. The junction had 2 bases not matched to a gene; V was cut back by 6 bases and J by 2 bases. The CDR3 is made up of 15 amino acids. Germline CDR1 reads SEHNR; CDR2 reads FQNEAQ (reference sequence). Full variable domain (outside the CDR3, taken from reference TRBV7-9 and TRBJ2-1): DTGVSQNPRHKITKRGQNVTFRCDPISEHNRLYWYRQTLGQGPEFLTYFQNEAQLEKSRLLSDRFSAERPKGSFSTLEIQRTEQGDSAMYLCASRPSGGAYNEQFFGPGTRLTVL.

The chain links TRBV18 to TRBJ2-3; weak D call: TRBD1 (5 bases). The V gene's germline CDR1 is KGHSH and CDR2 LQKENI. The length of the CDR3 is 14 residues. Trimming cost V 6 bases and J 0 bases, with 10 bases left between them. The chain's CDR3 is CASSFRESTDTQYF. The CDR3 nucleotides are TGTGCCAGCTCCTTCAGGGAAAGCACAGATACGCAGTATTTT.